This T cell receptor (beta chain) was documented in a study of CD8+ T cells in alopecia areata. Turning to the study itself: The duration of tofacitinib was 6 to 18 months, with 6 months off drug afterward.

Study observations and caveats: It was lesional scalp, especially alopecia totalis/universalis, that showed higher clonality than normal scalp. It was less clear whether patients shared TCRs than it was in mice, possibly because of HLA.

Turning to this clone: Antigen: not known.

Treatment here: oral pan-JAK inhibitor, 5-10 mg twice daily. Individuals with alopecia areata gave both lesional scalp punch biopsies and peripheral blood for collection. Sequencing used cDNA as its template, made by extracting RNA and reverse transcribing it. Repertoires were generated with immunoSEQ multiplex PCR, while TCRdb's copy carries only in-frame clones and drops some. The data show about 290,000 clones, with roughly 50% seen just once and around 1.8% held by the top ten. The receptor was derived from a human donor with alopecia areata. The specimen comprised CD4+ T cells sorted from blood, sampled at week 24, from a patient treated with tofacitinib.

CDR3 sequence (DNA): TGTGCCAGCAGCTTAGGTAACAAAGGGACAAGGCGAAACTACGAGCAGTACTTC. This gives the protein CASSLGNKGTRRNYEQYF. The chain uses TRBV7-9 and TRBJ2-7; D might be TRBD1 (6 bases). CDR3 length equals 18 residues. Germline V gene sequence: CDR1 SEHNR, CDR2 FQNEAQ (reference sequence). V was trimmed by 1 base and J by 3 bases, leaving 22 bases between them.